This T cell receptor beta chain appears in the sequencing data of a study of blood T cells in healthy people across ages. Study information: For every two T cells, template switching captured about one barcoded beta molecule.

Sample-barcoded 5' priming and a J-beta primer mix drove a second PCR of roughly 7 to 11 cycles. A single record per CDR3 protein comes from TCRdb applying MiXCR to the 5' RACE reads. The sample records over a million distinct CDR3 sequences, roughly 43% being singletons. Researchers collected 9.5 to 10 milliliters of peripheral blood from every single donor. The CDR3 loop spans 16 amino acids. Germline V gene data show CDR1 as SQVTM and CDR2 as ANQGSEA. Trimming at V came to 3 bases and at J to 6 bases, leaving 13 bases not matched to a gene. The chain couples TRBV29-1 to TRBJ2-2, with 7 positions matching TRBD2. The TCR originated in a woman aged 18-29 years in good health. Material: blood. The CDR3 DNA reads TGCAGCGTTGATTTGAGGGAGGGCCTCAGGGCCGGGGAGCTGTTTTTT. It yields the protein CSVDLREGLRAGELFF.